This T cell receptor (beta chain) stems from a study of blood T cells in healthy people across ages. Study-level findings and limits: There were more naive CD4+ cells and higher diversity in long-lived donors than in aged donors.

There are 17 residues in the CDR3. V was pared by 0 bases and J by 2 bases, with 7 bases of the junction left unmatched. Germline V lookup: CDR1 LGHNA, CDR2 YNFKEQ. The use of a sample-barcoded 5' primer and a J-beta primer mix characterized a second PCR of roughly 6 to 11 cycles. A single record per CDR3 protein comes from TCRdb applying MiXCR to the 5' RACE reads. In the table there are some 1.5 million distinct CDR3 sequences, under 55% of which are singletons. As regards this clonotype: Its specificity is not known.

The sample comprised blood. The sequence derives from a woman aged 18 to 35 in good health. V and J are TRBV4-2 and TRBJ2-1, with 7 bases lining up with TRBD2. The CDR3 bases are TGTGCCAGCAGCCAAGATGGTCCTAGCGGTCCCTACAATGAGCAGTTCTTC. Its translation: CASSQDGPSGPYNEQFF.